The rows below give T cell receptor beta chains drawn from one sample of a study of blood T cell repertoires in COVID-19. Repertoires were generated with immunoSEQ multiplex PCR, while TCRdb's copy carries only in-frame clones and drops some. The top ten hold around 15% of the sample, which has 70,000 to 100,000 clones, 70% to 90% seen once. The material sequenced was peripheral blood. All receptors derive from a woman older than 75 with acute or convalescent COVID-19. The CDR3 runs from the conserved cysteine through the conserved F or W. A D gene is named only where the DNA matches it firmly. Clone sizes are given selectively: once, few, many, or a class where the clone is expanded.

D,J,size,V,DNA,CDR3
-,TRBJ2-1,few,TRBV25-1,TGTGCCAGCAGTGGGTCAAGGAGTGAGCAGTTCTTC,CASSGSRSEQFF
-,TRBJ1-5,-,TRBV18,TGTGCCAGCTCACCACCTTTGACTACGGGCAATCAGCCCCAGCATTTT,CASSPPLTTGNQPQHF
TRBD1,TRBJ1-1,-,TRBV19,TGTGCCAGTAGCTATAGCAGGGCAGGGGGTAAGAGGAACACTGAAGCTTTCTTT,CASSYSRAGGKRNTEAFF
TRBD1,TRBJ2-2,-,TRBV5-4,TGTGCCAGCAGCTGGCCCAGACAGGGGGTAGGCGGGGAGCTGTTTTTT,CASSWPRQGVGGELFF
TRBD1,TRBJ2-4,-,TRBV24-1,TGTGCCACCAGCGAGGGGGCGCCCCCCCACATTCAGTACTTC,CATSEGAPPHIQYF
TRBD1,TRBJ2-2,few,TRBV2,TGTGCCAGCAGACCGACAGGGCTCACCGGGGAGCTGTTTTTT,CASRPTGLTGELFF
-,TRBJ2-1,-,TRBV24-1,TGTGCCACCAGTGATACCGGAGGGCTCGATGAGCAGTTCTTC,CATSDTGGLDEQFF
TRBD1,TRBJ1-4,-,TRBV7-8,TGTGCCAGCAGCTTGGGTCTACAGGGGGCGCAAGAAAAACTGTTTTTT,CASSLGLQGAQEKLFF
-,TRBJ1-4,-,TRBV19,TGTGCCAGTGAGGAGGGGACCAGGGACGAAAAACTGTTTTTT,CASEEGTRDEKLFF
-,TRBJ1-2,-,TRBV4-2,TGTGCCAGCAGCGGGCAGAACTATGGCTACACCTTC,CASSGQNYGYTF
-,TRBJ1-1,-,TRBV18,TGTGCCAGCTCCCCAGACAGGCTGGGGGTGAACACTGAAGCTTTCTTT,CASSPDRLGVNTEAFF
TRBD1,TRBJ2-3,-,TRBV11-2,TGTGCCAGCAGCTTAGTCGGACAGGGGGCAGATACGCAGTATTTT,CASSLVGQGADTQYF
-,TRBJ2-3,once,TRBV11-2,TGTGCCAGCAGCTTAGGACTAGCAGATACGCAGTATTTT,CASSLGLADTQYF
-,TRBJ2-7,-,TRBV18,TGTGCCAGCTCACCTCCGGACACTCGCGAGCAGTACTTC,CASSPPDTREQYF
-,TRBJ2-1,-,TRBV5-1,TGCGCCAGCAGCTTGGTAGGCTCAGGGGAAGGTGAGCAGTTCTTC,CASSLVGSGEGEQFF
-,TRBJ1-4,few,TRBV11-3,TGTGCCAGCAGCGGGGACGGACAGATTAATGAAAAACTGTTTTTT,CASSGDGQINEKLFF
TRBD2,TRBJ2-3,-,TRBV7-3,TGTGCCAGCAGCTTAGGATCCGGGGGGTCGCAGGGTACGCAGTATTTT,CASSLGSGGSQGTQYF
-,TRBJ2-2,-,TRBV6-5,TGTGCCAGCAGACGACAGGCCGGGGAGCTGTTTTTT,CASRRQAGELFF